The 30 T cell receptor beta chains below come from one sample, sequenced in a study of Graves' ophthalmopathy and Graves' hyperthyroidism. TCR beta CDR3 amplification used RNA transcripts. Second-round multiplex PCR followed a first-round RT-PCR using HTBI primers. TCRdb re-called the multiplex PCR reads with MiXCR, one entry per CDR3 protein. Of about 400,000 distinct CDR3 sequences listed, around 20% are singletons. Sequenced material: peripheral blood. The receptors derive from a woman between 18 and 29 years old with Graves' ophthalmopathy.

This clonotype has ten or more counts. J is TRBJ1-6 and V is TRBV6-2 or TRBV6-3; no clear D gene. The V end lost 7 bases, the J end lost 0 bases, and 10 bases lay between the germline ends. The CDR3 extends over 15 amino acids. CDR1 is MNHEY and CDR2 is SVGEGT in the germline V gene. This CDR3 is CASKGSSSYNSPLHF. The DNA of the CDR3 is TGTGCCAGCAAAGGATCGAGCTCCTATAATTCACCCCTCCACTTT.

This clonotype is classed as medium-sized. CDR3: CASSLQGQNTEAFF. CDR3 in DNA: TGTGCCAGCAGCCTCCAGGGGCAGAACACTGAAGCTTTCTTT. The rearrangement joins TRBV6-5 to TRBJ1-1; D perhaps matches TRBD1 (6 bases). Trimming removed 6 bases from V and 1 base from J, with 12 bases in between. Per the germline V gene, CDR1 is MNHEY and CDR2 is SVGAGI. The CDR3 spans 14 residues.

In its sample, this clonotype was seen many times. This chain connects TRBV28 to TRBJ2-7; D may be TRBD1 or TRBD2 (6 bases each). This CDR3 has 15 amino acids. V lost 7 bases to trimming and J lost 3 bases, with 19 bases between them. The V gene's germline CDR1 is MDHEN and CDR2 SYDVKM. CDR3 bases: TGTGCCAGCAACTCCCCGGGGGCAAGCCTCTACGAGCAGTACTTC. This gives the protein CASNSPGASLYEQYF. The full variable domain, rest sourced from reference TRBV28 and TRBJ2-7, is DVKVTQSSRYLVKRTGEKVFLECVQDMDHENMFWYRQDPGLGLRLIYFSYDVKMKEKGDIPEGYSVSREKKERFSLILESASTNQTSMYLCASNSPGASLYEQYFGPGTRLTVT.

The table lists this clonotype with many counts. This chain uses TRBV6-1 with TRBJ2-5; unclear D gene. CDR1 MNHNS and CDR2 SASEGT come from the germline V gene. V gave up 1 base and J gave up 1 base, with 7 bases separating them. The CDR3 loop spans 14 amino acids. CDR3 DNA: TGTGCCAGCAGTGAAGGTGGGCTCCAAGAGACCCAGTACTTC. Its protein is CASSEGGLQETQYF.

This clonotype was seen ten or more times. The chain uses TRBV14 and TRBJ1-2, with D perhaps TRBD1 (5 bases). Trimming left V 4 bases short and J 5 bases short, with 20 bases between. Germline assignment: CDR1 SGHDN and CDR2 FVKESK. This CDR3 contains 16 residues. In nucleotides, the CDR3 is TGTGCCAGCAGCCCCCCGGAGGGGAGTGGGGTGTATGGCTACACCTTC. Its protein is CASSPPEGSGVYGYTF.

This clonotype was observed at least ten times. The rearrangement uses TRBV12-3 or TRBV12-4 and TRBJ1-5, with D unclear. V shed 7 bases and J shed 0 bases, with 7 bases lying between them. This CDR3 is built from 13 residues. The DNA of the CDR3 is TGTGCCAGCAACATCAATAGCAATCAGCCCCAGCATTTT. Its protein product is CASNINSNQPQHF.

This clonotype showed up just a few times. The rearrangement joins TRBV6-2 or TRBV6-3 to TRBJ2-7, with D maybe TRBD2 (7 bases). From germline, CDR1 is MNHEY and CDR2 SVGEGT. The V gene lost 6 bases and the J gene lost 6 bases, with 21 bases spanning the gap. The CDR3 totals 15 residues. The CDR3 protein is CASRTLWGGMSEQYF. The CDR3 DNA reads as TGTGCCAGCAGGACCCTGTGGGGGGGCATGAGCGAGCAGTACTTC.

This clonotype was observed at least ten times. The CDR3 sequence is CASSFGLNSPLHF. CDR3 DNA sequence: TGTGCCAGCAGCTTTGGATTAAATTCACCCCTCCACTTT. The J gene is TRBJ1-6, the V gene TRBV11-3; D call uncertain. V lost 3 bases, J lost 7 bases, and 7 bases lay in between. Per the germline V gene, CDR1 is SGHNT and CDR2 is YENEEA. There are 13 residues in the CDR3.

Ten or more counts support this clonotype. The J gene is TRBJ1-2, the V gene TRBV24-1, with 9 positions matching TRBD1. Germline CDR1 and CDR2: KGHDR and SFDVKD. The ends lost 4 bases at V and 8 bases at J; junction bases unmatched: 7. This CDR3 region has 14 residues. The CDR3 reads CATSDRGQGRGYTF. The CDR3 region has the DNA TGTGCCACCAGTGACAGAGGACAGGGGAGAGGCTACACCTTC.

V and J are TRBV20-1 and TRBJ1-6, with D tentatively TRBD1 (5 bases). The length of the CDR3 is 13 residues. The V end was cut by 0 bases, the J end by 10 bases, with 10 bases between. CDR1 is DFQATT, CDR2 SNEGSKA, per germline (reference sequence). The CDR3 DNA sequence: TGCAGTGCTAGAGATCAGGGAGAATCACCCCTCCACTTT. As protein: CSARDQGESPLHF.

The chain carries TRBV6-2 or TRBV6-3 and TRBJ1-5; D might be TRBD1 (5 bases). Between the trimmed V and J ends, which lost 5 bases and 5 bases, there was a span of 16 bases. There are 15 residues in the CDR3. CDR1 and CDR2 from the germline V gene are MNHEY and SVGEGT. CDR3 in amino acids: CASSLSGTVYQPQHF. DNA of the CDR3: TGTGCCAGCAGTCTCTCCGGGACGGTTTATCAGCCCCAGCATTTT.

This clonotype was observed many times. The chain uses TRBV11-2 and TRBJ1-6; D gene uncertain. The CDR3 sequence is 14 residues long. Deletions cut 3 bases from V and 8 bases from J, with 11 bases between. Germline loops: CDR1 SGHAT, CDR2 FQNNGV. Here the CDR3 reads CASSLDPGDSPLHF. CDR3 DNA sequence: TGTGCCAGCAGCTTGGACCCGGGCGATTCACCCCTCCACTTT.

There are a few counts of this clonotype. This chain links TRBV18 with TRBJ1-1; a weak D match, TRBD1 (5 bases). Germline CDR1 KGHSH, CDR2 LQKENI. Trimming stripped 3 bases from V and 0 bases from J, with 11 bases between. This CDR3 is 15 amino acids long. In nucleotides, the CDR3 is TGTGCCAGCTCACCCGACAGTACCATGAACACTGAAGCTTTCTTT. Translated: CASSPDSTMNTEAFF.

This clonotype has at least ten counts. V gene TRBV3-1 combines with J gene TRBJ2-7, with TRBD1 as a possible D gene (5 bases). The CDR3 extends over 15 amino acids. V was clipped by 0 bases and J by 1 base, with 10 bases between them. The germline CDR1 and CDR2 sequences are LGHDT and YNNKEL (reference sequence). CDR3 in amino acids: CASSQDRTRSYEQYF. The CDR3 DNA reads as TGTGCCAGCAGCCAAGACCGGACACGATCCTACGAGCAGTACTTC.

V usage is TRBV6-2 or TRBV6-3 and J usage is TRBJ2-5; possibly TRBD2 for D (5 bases). V gave up 5 bases and J gave up 2 bases, with 21 bases separating them. The CDR3 consists of 17 residues. The germline V gene encodes CDR1 MNHEY and CDR2 SVGEGT. CDR3 nucleotides: TGTGCCAGCAGTACTGCCCGGGGAGCGCGATCACAAGAGACCCAGTACTTC. This gives the protein CASSTARGARSQETQYF.

This clonotype came up many times. The V and J genes are TRBV6-5 and TRBJ2-7; 8 bases map to TRBD1. After removal of 2 bases from V and 0 bases from J, the junction contained 3 bases not matched to a gene. The CDR3 extends over 15 amino acids. Germline lookup yields CDR1 MNHEY and CDR2 SVGAGI. Here the CDR3 DNA reads TGTGCCAGCAGTTACGGACAGGGAGTCTCCTACGAGCAGTACTTC. Protein product: CASSYGQGVSYEQYF.

This clonotype was counted at least ten times. This rearrangement joins TRBV28 to TRBJ2-5, with 9 bases aligning to TRBD2. There are 16 residues in the CDR3. The ends lost 0 bases at V and 6 bases at J; junction bases unmatched: 8. Germline CDR1 is MDHEN and CDR2 is SYDVKM. The CDR3 DNA sequence: TGTGCCAGCAGTTTATGGGTCACTAGCGGGCAAAAGACCCAGTACTTC. Its protein is CASSLWVTSGQKTQYF.

The chain is built from TRBV12-3 or TRBV12-4 and TRBJ2-4; D unclear. Trimming pared 6 bases from V and 0 bases from J, leaving 12 bases between. There are 15 residues in the CDR3. The CDR3 region is CASSLDGLAKNIQYF. The CDR3 DNA sequence: TGTGCCAGCAGCCTTGACGGATTAGCCAAAAACATTCAGTACTTC.

This clonotype occurred a few times. V usage is TRBV9 and J usage is TRBJ2-7; no reliable D call. The CDR3 runs 14 residues. From germline, CDR1 is SGDLS and CDR2 YYNGEE. Trimming took 6 bases from V and 1 from J, leaving 14 bases between them. As DNA, the CDR3 is TGTGCCAGCAACCCCCAAGGCGCTTCCTACGAGCAGTACTTC. Encoded protein: CASNPQGASYEQYF.

This clonotype appeared many times. The V and J genes are TRBV7-8 and TRBJ2-4, with D uncertain. CDR3 length: 15 amino acids. CDR1 is SGHVS and CDR2 is FQNEAQ in the germline V gene. Trimming took 1 base from V and 0 from J, leaving 7 bases between them. The CDR3 nucleotides are TGTGCCAGCAGCTTAGAGCCTCTAGCCAAAAACATTCAGTACTTC. It codes for CASSLEPLAKNIQYF.

The CDR3, as DNA: TGTGCCAGCAGTCCGTTAGCGGGAGTCTACGAGCAGTACTTC. Protein sequence: CASSPLAGVYEQYF. The chain couples TRBV28 to TRBJ2-7; 9 bases map to TRBD2. From germline, CDR1 is MDHEN and CDR2 SYDVKM. The CDR3 covers 14 residues. V dropped 5 bases and J dropped 3; count of bases not matched to a gene: 5.

At least ten counts were recorded for this clonotype. The chain uses TRBV5-1 and TRBJ2-2; TRBD2 matches 12 bases. With V trimmed by 3 bases and J by 5 bases, 11 bases remained unmatched. CDR1 and CDR2 (germline): SGHRS, YFSETQ. The CDR3 has 18 amino acids. The CDR3: CASSYSTSGSGNTGELFF. CDR3 DNA: TGCGCCAGCAGCTACTCGACTAGCGGGAGCGGTAATACCGGGGAGCTGTTTTTT.

Many counts were recorded for this clonotype. The chain employs TRBV28 and TRBJ2-2, with TRBD2 matching over 8 bases. CDR1 is MDHEN, CDR2 SYDVKM, per germline. This CDR3 spans 16 amino acids. V gave up 1 base and J gave up 5 bases; unmatched junction bases: 6. The CDR3 region is CASSLLGGGQTGELFF. CDR3 in DNA: TGTGCCAGCAGTTTATTGGGCGGGGGGCAGACCGGGGAGCTGTTTTTT. Complete variable domain (other parts from reference TRBV28 and TRBJ2-2): DVKVTQSSRYLVKRTGEKVFLECVQDMDHENMFWYRQDPGLGLRLIYFSYDVKMKEKGDIPEGYSVSREKKERFSLILESASTNQTSMYLCASSLLGGGQTGELFFGEGSRLTVL.

In its sample, this clonotype was seen many times. V is TRBV20-1 and J is TRBJ2-7; 9 positions match TRBD1. V dropped 4 bases and J dropped 3; count of bases not matched to a gene: 7. Germline assignment: CDR1 DFQATT and CDR2 SNEGSKA (reference sequence). There are 14 residues in the CDR3. The DNA for the CDR3 is TGCAGTGCTATCCGACAGGGGGTGGTCTACGAGCAGTACTTC. Translation: CSAIRQGVVYEQYF.

V gene TRBV6-5 combines with J gene TRBJ2-5, with 7 positions matching TRBD2. V lost 3 bases and J lost 5; bases outside the gene matches: 9. CDR3 length equals 15 residues. Germline lookup yields CDR1 MNHEY and CDR2 SVGAGI. The CDR3 is CASSYFGGGRETQYF. The CDR3 DNA reads as TGTGCCAGCAGTTATTTCGGCGGGGGACGGGAGACCCAGTACTTC.

Ten or more counts support this clonotype. The rearrangement joins TRBV6-5 to TRBJ2-5; 7 bases are a match to TRBD1. CDR1 and CDR2 (germline): MNHEY, SVGAGI. V was pared by 8 bases and J by 1 base, with 10 bases of the junction left unmatched. The CDR3 totals 15 residues. As DNA, the CDR3 is TGTGCCAGCGCTCTCGGGACAGTAGGCCAAGAGACCCAGTACTTC. Translated, it gives CASALGTVGQETQYF.

In its sample, this clonotype was seen a few times. CDR3 in DNA: TGTGCCAGCAGTTACGGGCTCTACACCTTC. Amino acids: CASSYGLYTF. The chain employs TRBV6-5 and TRBJ1-2; D is unresolved. V shed 2 bases and J shed 10 bases, with 5 bases lying between them. Germline lookup yields CDR1 MNHEY and CDR2 SVGAGI. The CDR3 runs to 10 residues.

This clonotype was detected ten times or more. The chain carries TRBV6-2 or TRBV6-3 and TRBJ2-6; no firm D call. V was pared by 8 bases and J by 2 bases, with 7 bases between. The length of the CDR3 is 13 residues. Germline V gene lookup returns CDR1 MNHEY and CDR2 SVGEGT. The CDR3 region has the DNA TGTGCCAGCTTGAGTCCTGGGGCCAACGTCCTGACTTTC. It is translated as CASLSPGANVLTF.

This clonotype was counted ten times or more. The chain recombines TRBV28 with TRBJ2-7; maybe TRBD1 (6 bases). From germline, CDR1 is MDHEN and CDR2 SYDVKM. With 7 bases removed from V and 3 bases from J, the gap between germline ends came to 22 bases. There are 16 residues in the CDR3. CDR3: CASTDRRRGFVYEQYF. The CDR3 bases are TGTGCCAGCACCGACCGCCGCAGGGGCTTCGTCTACGAGCAGTACTTC.

This clonotype was seen ten or more times. This chain joins TRBV11-2 and TRBJ2-7; 10 bases agree with TRBD2. The V gene end was trimmed by 5 bases and the J gene end by 5 bases; junction bases not matched to a gene: 12. Germline V lookup: CDR1 SGHAT, CDR2 FQNNGV. The CDR3 has 16 residues. CDR3 in amino acids: CASSHLAGGLPHEQYF. The CDR3 nucleotides read TGTGCCAGCAGCCATTTAGCGGGGGGCCTCCCCCACGAGCAGTACTTC.